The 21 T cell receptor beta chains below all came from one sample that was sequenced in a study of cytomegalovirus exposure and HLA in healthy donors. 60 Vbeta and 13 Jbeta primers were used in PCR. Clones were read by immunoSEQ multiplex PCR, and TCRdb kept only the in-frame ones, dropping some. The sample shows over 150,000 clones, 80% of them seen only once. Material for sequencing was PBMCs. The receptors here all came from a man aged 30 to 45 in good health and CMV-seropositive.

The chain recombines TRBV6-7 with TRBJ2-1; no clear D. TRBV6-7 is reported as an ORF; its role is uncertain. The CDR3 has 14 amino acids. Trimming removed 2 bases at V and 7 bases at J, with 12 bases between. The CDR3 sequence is CASSYRFRVNEQFF. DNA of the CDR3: TGTGCCAGCAGTTACCGGTTCCGGGTAAATGAGCAGTTCTTC.

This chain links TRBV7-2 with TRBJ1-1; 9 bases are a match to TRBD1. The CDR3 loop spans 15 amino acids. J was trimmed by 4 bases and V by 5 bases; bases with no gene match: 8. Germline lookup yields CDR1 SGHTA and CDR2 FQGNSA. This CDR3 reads CASSPGTGRGTEAFF. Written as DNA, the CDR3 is TGTGCCAGCAGCCCCGGGACAGGGAGGGGCACTGAAGCTTTCTTT.

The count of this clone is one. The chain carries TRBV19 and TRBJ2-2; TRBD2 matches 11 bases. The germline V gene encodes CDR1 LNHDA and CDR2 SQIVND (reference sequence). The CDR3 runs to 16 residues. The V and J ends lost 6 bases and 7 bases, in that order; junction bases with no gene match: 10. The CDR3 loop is CASRFSGRVGGGELFF. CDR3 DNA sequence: TGTGCCAGTAGGTTTAGCGGGAGGGTCGGTGGCGGGGAGCTGTTTTTT.

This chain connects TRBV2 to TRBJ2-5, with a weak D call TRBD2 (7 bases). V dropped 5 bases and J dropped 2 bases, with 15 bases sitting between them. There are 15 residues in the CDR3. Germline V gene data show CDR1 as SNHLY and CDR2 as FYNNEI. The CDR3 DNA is TGTGCCAGCAGTCGAGGGGGGGGGATTCAAGAGACCCAGTACTTC. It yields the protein CASSRGGGIQETQYF.

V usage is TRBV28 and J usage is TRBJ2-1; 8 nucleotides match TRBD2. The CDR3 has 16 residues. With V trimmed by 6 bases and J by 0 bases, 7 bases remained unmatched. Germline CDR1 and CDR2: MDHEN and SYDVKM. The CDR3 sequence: CASSPTSGSSYNEQFF. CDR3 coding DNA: TGTGCCAGCAGCCCTACTAGCGGCAGCTCCTACAATGAGCAGTTCTTC.

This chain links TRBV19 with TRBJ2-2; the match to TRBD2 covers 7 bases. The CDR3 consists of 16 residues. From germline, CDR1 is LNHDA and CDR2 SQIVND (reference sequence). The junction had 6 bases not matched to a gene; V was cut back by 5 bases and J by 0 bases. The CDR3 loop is CASSPLGRTNTGELFF. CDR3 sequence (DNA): TGTGCCAGTAGTCCCCTCGGGAGGACGAACACCGGGGAGCTGTTTTTT.

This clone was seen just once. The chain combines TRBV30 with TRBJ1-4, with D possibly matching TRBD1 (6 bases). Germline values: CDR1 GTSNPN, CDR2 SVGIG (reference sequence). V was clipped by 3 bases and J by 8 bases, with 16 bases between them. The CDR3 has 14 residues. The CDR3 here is CAWRNTGTREKLFF. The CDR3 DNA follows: TGTGCCTGGAGAAATACCGGGACAAGGGAAAAACTGTTTTTT.

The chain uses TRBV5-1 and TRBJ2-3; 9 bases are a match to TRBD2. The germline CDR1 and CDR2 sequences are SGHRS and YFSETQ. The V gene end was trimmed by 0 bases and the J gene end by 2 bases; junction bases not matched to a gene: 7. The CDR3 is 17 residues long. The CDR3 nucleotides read TGCGCCAGCAGCTTGGAGAGGGCTAGCGGGGTCACAGATACGCAGTATTTT. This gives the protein CASSLERASGVTDTQYF.

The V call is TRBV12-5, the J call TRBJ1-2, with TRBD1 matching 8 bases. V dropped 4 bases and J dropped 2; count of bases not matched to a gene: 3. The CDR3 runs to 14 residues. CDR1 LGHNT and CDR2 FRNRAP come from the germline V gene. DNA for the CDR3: TGTGCTAGTGGTTCCCGGACAGGGAACTATGGCTACACCTTC. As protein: CASGSRTGNYGYTF.

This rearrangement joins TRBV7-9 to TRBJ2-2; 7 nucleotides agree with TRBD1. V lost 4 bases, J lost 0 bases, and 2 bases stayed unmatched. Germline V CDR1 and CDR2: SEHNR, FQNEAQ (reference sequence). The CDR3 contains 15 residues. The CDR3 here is CASSSGTANTGELFF. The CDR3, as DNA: TGTGCCAGCAGCTCCGGGACAGCGAACACCGGGGAGCTGTTTTTT. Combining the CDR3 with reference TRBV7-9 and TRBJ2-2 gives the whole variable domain DTGVSQNPRHKITKRGQNVTFRCDPISEHNRLYWYRQTLGQGPEFLTYFQNEAQLEKSRLLSDRFSAERPKGSFSTLEIQRTEQGDSAMYLCASSSGTANTGELFFGEGSRLTVL.

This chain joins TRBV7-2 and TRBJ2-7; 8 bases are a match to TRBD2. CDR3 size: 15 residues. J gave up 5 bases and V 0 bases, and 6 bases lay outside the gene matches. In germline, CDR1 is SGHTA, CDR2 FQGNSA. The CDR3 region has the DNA TGTGCCAGCAGCTTAGCTAGTAGCGGGGAAAACGAGCAGTACTTC. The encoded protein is CASSLASSGENEQYF.

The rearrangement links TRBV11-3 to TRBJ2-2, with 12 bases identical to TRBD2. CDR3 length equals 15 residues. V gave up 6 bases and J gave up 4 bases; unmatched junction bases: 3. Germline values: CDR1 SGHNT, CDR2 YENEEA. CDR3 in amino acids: CASRVTSGGTGELFF. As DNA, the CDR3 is TGTGCCAGCAGGGTGACTAGCGGGGGCACCGGGGAGCTGTTTTTT.

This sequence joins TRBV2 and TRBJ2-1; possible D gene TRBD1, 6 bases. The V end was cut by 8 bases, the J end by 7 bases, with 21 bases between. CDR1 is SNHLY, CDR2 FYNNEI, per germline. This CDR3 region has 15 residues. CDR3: CASGQSGIFENEQFF. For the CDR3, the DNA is TGTGCCAGCGGACAGTCGGGGATTTTCGAAAATGAGCAGTTCTTC. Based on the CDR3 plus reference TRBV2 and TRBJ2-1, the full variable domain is EPEVTQTPSHQVTQMGQEVILRCVPISNHLYFYWYRQILGQKVEFLVSFYNNEISEKSEIFDDQFSVERPDGSNFTLKIRSTKLEDSAMYFCASGQSGIFENEQFFGPGTRLTVL.

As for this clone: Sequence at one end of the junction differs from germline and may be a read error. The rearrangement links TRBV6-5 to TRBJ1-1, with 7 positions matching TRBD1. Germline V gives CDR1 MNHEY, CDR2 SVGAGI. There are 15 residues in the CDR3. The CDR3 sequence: CACSTPYRGPNEAFF. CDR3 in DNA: TGTGCCTGCAGTACACCCTACAGGGGACCAAATGAAGCTTTCTTT.

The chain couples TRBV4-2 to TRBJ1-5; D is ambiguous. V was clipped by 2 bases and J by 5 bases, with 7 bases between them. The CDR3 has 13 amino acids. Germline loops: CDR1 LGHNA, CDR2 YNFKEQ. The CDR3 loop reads CASSQWGDQPQHF. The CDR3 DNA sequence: TGTGCCAGCAGCCAATGGGGAGATCAGCCCCAGCATTTT.

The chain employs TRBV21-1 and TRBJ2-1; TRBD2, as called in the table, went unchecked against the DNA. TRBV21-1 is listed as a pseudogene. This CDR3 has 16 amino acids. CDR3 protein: CASGIRRESSYNEQFF. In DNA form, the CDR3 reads TGTGCCAGTGGTATTCGACGGGAAAGCTCCTACAATGAGCAGTTCTTC.

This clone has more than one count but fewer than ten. For the CDR3, the DNA is TGTGCCAGTAGTGTGGGACAGGATCATGAAAAACTGTTTTTT. Residues: CASSVGQDHEKLFF. The chain recombines TRBV19 with TRBJ1-4; 8 nucleotides align to TRBD1. The CDR3 has 14 residues. V shed 5 bases, J shed 6 bases, and the junction held 5 bases outside the gene matches. CDR1 is LNHDA, CDR2 SQIVND, per germline (reference sequence).

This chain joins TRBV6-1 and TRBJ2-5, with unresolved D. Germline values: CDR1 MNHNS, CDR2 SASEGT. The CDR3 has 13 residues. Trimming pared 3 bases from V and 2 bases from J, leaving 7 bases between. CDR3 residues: CASSERFQETQYF. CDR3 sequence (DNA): TGTGCCAGCAGTGAGCGTTTTCAAGAGACCCAGTACTTC.

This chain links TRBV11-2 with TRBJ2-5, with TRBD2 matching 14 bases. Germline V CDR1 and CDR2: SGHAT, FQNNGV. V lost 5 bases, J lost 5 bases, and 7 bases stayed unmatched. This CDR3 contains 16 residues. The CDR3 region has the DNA TGTGCCAGCAGCCAGGGACTAGCGGGAGTGGAGGAGACCCAGTACTTC. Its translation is CASSQGLAGVEETQYF.

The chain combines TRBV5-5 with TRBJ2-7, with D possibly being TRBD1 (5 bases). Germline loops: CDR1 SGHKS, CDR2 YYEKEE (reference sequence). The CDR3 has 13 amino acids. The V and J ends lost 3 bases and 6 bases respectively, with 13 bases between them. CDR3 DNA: TGTGCCAGCAGCTCCGGTATAGGGGTCGAGCAGTACTTC. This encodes CASSSGIGVEQYF.

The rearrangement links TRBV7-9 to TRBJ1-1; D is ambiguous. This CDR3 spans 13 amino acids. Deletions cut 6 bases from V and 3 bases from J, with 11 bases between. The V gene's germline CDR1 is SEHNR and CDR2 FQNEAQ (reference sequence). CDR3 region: CASRLGGDTEAFF. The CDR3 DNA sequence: TGTGCCAGCAGACTTGGAGGAGACACTGAAGCTTTCTTT.